Presented here are 22 T cell receptor beta chains from one specimen sequenced in a study of blood T cell repertoires in COVID-19. Measured with immunoSEQ multiplex PCR; TCRdb has only the in-frame clones, and not every one. Of about 70,000 clones in the sample, 60% to 80% are singletons; the top ten hold just under 6.5%. Sample: peripheral blood. The receptors here all came from a woman aged 55-69 years with acute or convalescent COVID-19.

The rearrangement joins TRBV5-4 to TRBJ2-1; D may be TRBD2 (6 bases). Germline CDR1 and CDR2: SGHNT and YYREEE (reference sequence). This CDR3 comprises 15 residues. Trimming pared 5 bases from V and 0 bases from J, leaving 12 bases between. The CDR3 loop is CASSSGDTSYNEQFF. Written as DNA, the CDR3 is TGTGCCAGCAGTTCGGGGGATACCTCCTACAATGAGCAGTTCTTC.

The chain is built from TRBV28 and TRBJ2-3, with 8 bases aligning to TRBD1. The V gene end was trimmed by 5 bases and the J gene end by 4 bases; junction bases not matched to a gene: 5. The germline CDR1 and CDR2 sequences are MDHEN and SYDVKM. The CDR3 is made up of 14 amino acids. CDR3 loop: CASSLGQGPDTQYF. CDR3 sequence (DNA): TGTGCCAGCAGTCTAGGACAGGGCCCAGATACGCAGTATTTT.

The sample holds a few counts of this clone. The chain employs TRBV2 and TRBJ1-1; 9 bases are a match to TRBD1. Germline values: CDR1 SNHLY, CDR2 FYNNEI. The CDR3 extends over 13 amino acids. V shed 5 bases, J shed 5 bases, and the junction held 3 bases outside the gene matches. Here the CDR3 reads CASSPTGGTEAFF. The CDR3 coding sequence is TGTGCCAGCAGTCCGACAGGGGGGACTGAAGCTTTCTTT.

In its sample, this clone was seen once. This rearrangement joins TRBV7-3 to TRBJ2-2; D gene ambiguous. Germline V lookup: CDR1 SGHTA, CDR2 FQGTGA. The CDR3 spans 12 residues. V gave up 6 bases and J gave up 6 bases, with 8 bases separating them. The CDR3 DNA reads as TGTGCCAGCAGATCCTCTTCCGGGGAGCTGTTTTTT. Protein sequence: CASRSSSGELFF.

In its sample, this clone is medium-sized. This chain connects TRBV11-2 to TRBJ1-6; D possibly corresponds to TRBD1 (5 bases). V dropped 6 bases and J dropped 4 bases, with 7 bases sitting between them. The CDR3 runs 13 residues. Germline V gene lookup returns CDR1 SGHAT and CDR2 FQNNGV. The CDR3 reads CASSGGYNSPLHF. DNA of the CDR3: TGTGCCAGCAGTGGGGGGTATAATTCACCCCTCCACTTT.

The chain combines TRBV19 with TRBJ2-3; 8 nucleotides match TRBD2. Trimming cost V 5 bases and J 4 bases; bases outside gene matches: 11. Germline loops: CDR1 LNHDA, CDR2 SQIVND (reference sequence). CDR3 length: 16 residues. CDR3 residues: CASSSTRGGIADTQYF. CDR3 DNA: TGTGCCAGTAGTTCGACCCGGGGGGGGATCGCAGATACGCAGTATTTT.

This clone was seen only a few times. This chain uses TRBV5-1 with TRBJ2-7; tentatively, D is TRBD1 (6 bases). The germline V gene has CDR1 SGHRS and CDR2 YFSETQ. V shed 2 bases and J shed 2 bases, with 14 bases lying between them. This CDR3 is 15 amino acids long. The CDR3 DNA reads TGCGCCAGCAGCTTCGGACAGATGAGAACCTACGAGCAGTACTTC. Encoded protein: CASSFGQMRTYEQYF.

The V and J genes are TRBV5-1 and TRBJ2-7; D is ambiguous. The germline V gene encodes CDR1 SGHRS and CDR2 YFSETQ. This CDR3 has 13 residues. V was pared by 0 bases and J by 4 bases, with 8 bases between. DNA for the CDR3: TGCGCCAGCAGCTTGGCGACAACGTACGAGCAGTACTTC. This gives the protein CASSLATTYEQYF.

The CDR3 DNA reads as TGCGCCAGCAGCTTGTCCCCCCAGGCGTCTAGCACAGATACGCAGTATTTT. It codes for CASSLSPQASSTDTQYF. The gene calls are TRBV5-1 and TRBJ2-3; no clear D gene. The V end lost 1 base, the J end lost 0 bases, and 15 bases lay between the germline ends. CDR1 and CDR2 from the germline V gene are SGHRS and YFSETQ. There are 17 residues in the CDR3.

The chain recombines TRBV6-5 with TRBJ1-2; 7 bases are a match to TRBD1. Trimming took 4 bases from V and 3 from J; bases not matched to a gene: 8. In germline, CDR1 is MNHEY, CDR2 SVGAGI. The CDR3 extends over 15 amino acids. In nucleotides, the CDR3 is TGTGCCAGCAGTTTCGACACAGGGGCTTACTATGGCTACACCTTC. The encoded protein is CASSFDTGAYYGYTF.

V is TRBV7-2 and J is TRBJ2-1; 9 bases are a match to TRBD2. Trimming cost V 1 base and J 5 bases; bases outside gene matches: 6. The CDR3 runs 16 residues. Germline V gene data show CDR1 as SGHTA and CDR2 as FQGNSA. The CDR3 spells CASSLVSSGGNNEQFF. The CDR3 DNA is TGTGCCAGCAGCTTAGTGTCCAGCGGGGGGAACAATGAGCAGTTCTTC. Complete variable domain (other parts from reference TRBV7-2 and TRBJ2-1): GAGVSQSPSNKVTEKGKDVELRCDPISGHTALYWYRQSLGQGLEFLIYFQGNSAPDKSGLPSDRFSAERTGGSVSTLTIQRTQQEDSAVYLCASSLVSSGGNNEQFFGPGTRLTVL.

The chain is built from TRBV12-3 or TRBV12-4 and TRBJ2-5; no firm D call. V shed 3 bases and J shed 5 bases, with 10 bases lying between them. The CDR3 consists of 13 residues. The chain's CDR3 is CASSFFQYETQYF. For the CDR3, the DNA is TGTGCCAGCAGTTTTTTCCAGTATGAGACCCAGTACTTC.

V is TRBV6-4 and J is TRBJ2-3, with 8 positions matching TRBD2. Germline CDR1 reads MRHNA; CDR2 reads SNTAGT. V lost 4 bases, J lost 4 bases, and 7 bases stayed unmatched. The CDR3 is 15 amino acids. The CDR3 here is CASSGWGGGSDTQYF. The CDR3 nucleotides read TGTGCCAGCAGTGGATGGGGCGGGGGGTCAGATACGCAGTATTTT.

This clone appeared once. This chain joins TRBV5-1 and TRBJ2-3, with 11 bases fitting TRBD1. Germline values: CDR1 SGHRS, CDR2 YFSETQ. The trim removed 0 bases at V and 5 bases at J, leaving 5 bases unmatched. This CDR3 is built from 16 residues. CDR3 in amino acids: CASSLAGQGAGDTQYF. The CDR3 DNA sequence: TGCGCCAGCAGCTTGGCCGGACAGGGGGCTGGAGATACGCAGTATTTT. Full variable domain (rest looked up from reference TRBV5-1 and TRBJ2-3): KAGVTQTPRYLIKTRGQQVTLSCSPISGHRSVSWYQQTPGQGLQFLFEYFSETQRNKGNFPGRFSGRQFSNSRSEMNVSTLELGDSALYLCASSLAGQGAGDTQYFGPGTRLTVL.

This clone came up a few times. The chain is built from TRBV6-5 and TRBJ1-2, with 10 nucleotides matching TRBD1. The V gene's germline CDR1 is MNHEY and CDR2 SVGAGI. The V segment lost 0 bases and the J segment 9 bases; nucleotides outside the gene matches: 7. The CDR3 spans 15 residues. Written as DNA, the CDR3 is TGTGCCAGCAGTTACTCGTCGGGACAGGGGCGAAGCTACACCTTC. Amino acids: CASSYSSGQGRSYTF.

The rearrangement uses TRBV12-2 and TRBJ1-4; no check of the table's D call, TRBD1, against the DNA was made. TRBV12-2 is a pseudogene. The CDR3 is made up of 16 amino acids. The CDR3 nucleotides are TGTGCAAGTCGCTTGGTGACAGGGACGACTAATGAAAAACTGTTTTTT. Residues: CASRLVTGTTNEKLFF.

Only a few counts were recorded for this clone. The chain links TRBV7-9 to TRBJ2-7; 10 bases are shared with TRBD1. J gave up 6 bases and V 2 bases, and 7 bases lay outside the gene matches. Germline V CDR1 and CDR2: SEHNR, FQNEAQ (reference sequence). CDR3 size: 15 residues. CDR3 DNA sequence: TGTGCCAGCAGCTTAACGGGACAGGGGAAATCCGAGCAGTACTTC. Its protein product is CASSLTGQGKSEQYF.

The V gene is TRBV29-1, the J gene TRBJ2-1; 10 bases agree with TRBD2. Germline CDR1 is SQVTM and CDR2 is ANQGSEA. The trim removed 4 bases at V and 0 bases at J, leaving 9 bases unmatched. CDR3 length: 17 residues. The DNA for the CDR3 is TGCAGCGTTGCGGTTTCTAGCGGGGGATACTCCTACAATGAGCAGTTCTTC. As protein: CSVAVSSGGYSYNEQFF.

The CDR3 DNA sequence: TGTGCCAGCAGACCTGCTGGGGCGTCCGGGGCCAACGTCCTGACTTTC. Translation: CASRPAGASGANVLTF. The chain joins TRBV28 to TRBJ2-6; D possibly corresponds to TRBD1 (5 bases). CDR3 length equals 16 residues. Between the trimmed V and J ends, which lost 6 bases and 4 bases, there was a span of 16 bases. CDR1 and CDR2 (germline): MDHEN, SYDVKM. Supplemented by reference TRBV28 and TRBJ2-6, the full variable domain reads DVKVTQSSRYLVKRTGEKVFLECVQDMDHENMFWYRQDPGLGLRLIYFSYDVKMKEKGDIPEGYSVSREKKERFSLILESASTNQTSMYLCASRPAGASGANVLTFGAGSRLTVL.

The chain recombines TRBV19 with TRBJ1-5; D gene uncertain. CDR3 length equals 12 residues. The V end was cut by 5 bases, the J end by 4 bases, with 6 bases between. Germline V lookup: CDR1 LNHDA, CDR2 SQIVND (reference sequence). DNA for the CDR3: TGTGCCAGTAGTGCGCTTAATCAGCCCCAGCATTTT. Protein product: CASSALNQPQHF.

CDR3 sequence reads: CASSVGSVDTEAFF. Here the CDR3 DNA reads TGTGCCAGCAGCGTAGGGTCGGTGGACACTGAAGCTTTCTTT. The chain uses TRBV9 and TRBJ1-1; D remains unclear. Trimming removed 0 bases from V and 3 bases from J, with 9 bases in between. The CDR3 sequence is 14 residues long. Germline lookup yields CDR1 SGDLS and CDR2 YYNGEE.

The rearrangement joins TRBV19 to TRBJ2-7; 7 bases map to TRBD1. The CDR3 contains 13 residues. Per the germline V gene, CDR1 is LNHDA and CDR2 is SQIVND (reference sequence). V lost 7 bases to trimming and J lost 1 base; unmatched junction nucleotides: 4. CDR3 amino acids: CASNPGQSYEQYF. As DNA, the CDR3 is TGTGCCAGTAATCCGGGACAGTCCTACGAGCAGTACTTC.